This TCR beta chain was observed in a study of early T cells in non-severe SARS-CoV-2 infection. This clonotype occurred many times. Germline V gene sequence: CDR1 SGHTA, CDR2 FQGTGA. CDR3 size: 14 residues. V was trimmed by 7 bases and J by 6 bases, leaving 18 bases between them. TCRdb reprocessed the 5' RACE reads via MiXCR and lists one record per CDR3 protein. The table includes approximately 90,000 distinct CDR3 sequences, about 11% detected once. The rearrangement links TRBV7-3 to TRBJ1-1; perhaps TRBD1 as D (5 bases). The TCR originated in an adult who was a healthcare worker with PCR-confirmed SARS-CoV-2 infection or an uninfected control (not recorded which). The source was whole blood, collected at baseline. CDR3 bases: TGTGCCAGCAAATCAATGGGGGGAAACTCTGAAGCTTTCTTT. Protein sequence: CASKSMGGNSEAFF.